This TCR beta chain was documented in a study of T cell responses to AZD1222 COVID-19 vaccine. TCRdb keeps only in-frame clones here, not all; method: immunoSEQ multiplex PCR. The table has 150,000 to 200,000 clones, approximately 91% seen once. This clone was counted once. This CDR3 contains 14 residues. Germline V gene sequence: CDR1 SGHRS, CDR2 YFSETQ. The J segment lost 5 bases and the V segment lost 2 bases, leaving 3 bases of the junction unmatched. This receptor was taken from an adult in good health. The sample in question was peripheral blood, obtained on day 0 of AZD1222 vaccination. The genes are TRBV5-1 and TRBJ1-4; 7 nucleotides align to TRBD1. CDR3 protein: CASSLGQVNEKLFF. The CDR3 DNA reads TGCGCCAGCAGCTTAGGACAGGTCAATGAAAAACTGTTTTTT. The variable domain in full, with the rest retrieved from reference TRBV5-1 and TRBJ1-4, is KAGVTQTPRYLIKTRGQQVTLSCSPISGHRSVSWYQQTPGQGLQFLFEYFSETQRNKGNFPGRFSGRQFSNSRSEMNVSTLELGDSALYLCASSLGQVNEKLFFGSGTQLSVL.